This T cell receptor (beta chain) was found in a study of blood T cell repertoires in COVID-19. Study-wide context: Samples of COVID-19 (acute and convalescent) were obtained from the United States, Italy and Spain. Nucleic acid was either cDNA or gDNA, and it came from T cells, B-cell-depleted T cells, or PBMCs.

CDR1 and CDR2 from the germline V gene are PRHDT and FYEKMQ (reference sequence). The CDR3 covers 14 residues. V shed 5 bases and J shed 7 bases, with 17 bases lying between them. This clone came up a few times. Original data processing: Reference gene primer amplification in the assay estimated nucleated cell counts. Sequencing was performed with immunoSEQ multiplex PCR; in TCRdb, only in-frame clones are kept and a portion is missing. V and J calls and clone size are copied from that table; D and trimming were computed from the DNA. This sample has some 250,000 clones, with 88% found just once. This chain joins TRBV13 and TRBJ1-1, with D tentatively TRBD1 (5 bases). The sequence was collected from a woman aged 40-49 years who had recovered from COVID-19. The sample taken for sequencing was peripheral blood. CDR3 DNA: TGTGCCAGCAGCATTACAGGAGGGTATAATGAAGCTTTCTTT. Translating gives CASSITGGYNEAFF.